This T cell receptor (beta chain) was found in a study of shared clonotypes between healthy human individuals. Per the original methods: Because ImmunoSEQ provided only junction sequences with no quality scores, the filtering differed. Sequencing used immunoSEQ multiplex PCR; TCRdb keeps in-frame clones, though not all of them. V and J calls and clone size come straight from that table; D and trimming were deduced from the DNA. Among roughly 500,000 clones listed, roughly 95% were seen once. CDR3 length equals 14 residues. V shed 7 bases, J shed 4 bases, and the junction held 10 bases outside the gene matches. Germline V CDR1 and CDR2: SGHDT, YYEEEE.

The receptor was derived from a young woman in good health. The chain is built from TRBV5-6 and TRBJ2-7; 8 bases are a match to TRBD1. Sequenced sample: naive CD4+ T cells sorted from blood. Subset indicated: CD45RA+ positively selected. Here the CDR3 DNA reads TGTGCCAGCTGCTCTAGGACAGGGAAGTACGAGCAGTACTTC. Protein sequence: CASCSRTGKYEQYF.